The clone carrying this TCR beta chain has just a few counts. Its antigen is still unknown. Researchers took RNA transcripts and amplified the TCR beta CDR3 regions from them. Initially, a first-round RT-PCR of the TCR CDR3 employed the HTBI primer set. TCRdb recomputed calls from the multiplex PCR reads with MiXCR, one row per CDR3 protein. The data show about 700,000 distinct CDR3 sequences, roughly 45% seen once. The data are from a study of T cells in Graves' hyperthyroidism and ophthalmopathy. Findings and limits, study-wide: Ophthalmopathy, as predicted by the model, came a median around 7 months after the prediction.

The CDR3 runs to 16 residues. V was trimmed by 0 bases and J by 0 bases, leaving 11 bases between them. The chain is built from TRBV12-3 or TRBV12-4 and TRBJ1-2; D unresolved. The sequenced material came from peripheral blood or thyroid tissue (not recorded which). This clonotype originated in an adult man with Graves' disease, either hyperthyroidism or ophthalmopathy (not recorded which). The DNA for the CDR3 is TGTGCCAGCAGTTTAGCGGAGACCCGCGCTAACTATGGCTACACCTTC. As protein: CASSLAETRANYGYTF.